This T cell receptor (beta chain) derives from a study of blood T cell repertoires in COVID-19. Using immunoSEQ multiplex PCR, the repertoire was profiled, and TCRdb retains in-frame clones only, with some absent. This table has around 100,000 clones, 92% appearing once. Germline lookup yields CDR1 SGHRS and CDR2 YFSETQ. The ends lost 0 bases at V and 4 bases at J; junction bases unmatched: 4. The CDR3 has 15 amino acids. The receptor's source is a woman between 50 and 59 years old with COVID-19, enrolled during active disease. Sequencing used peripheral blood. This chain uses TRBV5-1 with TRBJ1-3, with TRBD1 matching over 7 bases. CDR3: CASSLGQGVGNTIYF. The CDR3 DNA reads TGCGCCAGCAGCTTGGGACAGGGAGTAGGAAACACCATATATTTT.